This entry features one T cell receptor beta chain sequence. Germline and junction disagree at one end, which may indicate a read error. TCRdb used MiXCR to reprocess the 5' RACE reads, holding one entry per CDR3 protein. Of 300,000 to 350,000 distinct CDR3 sequences in the sample, around 15% were seen once. This entry comes from a study of CD8 T cells in ankylosing spondylitis. The specimen was blood, either unsorted or a sorted T cell fraction (not recorded which). The source is a male donor with ankylosing spondylitis or in good health (not recorded which).

As DNA, the CDR3 is TGTGCCAGCACCTTGGAAAGGAGCAGGGATCCTGAAGCTTTCTTT. It specifies CASTLERSRDPEAFF. V usage is TRBV5-6 and J usage is TRBJ1-1; D is perhaps TRBD1 (5 bases). CDR3 length equals 15 residues. Germline assignment: CDR1 SGHDT and CDR2 YYEEEE. Full variable domain (outside the CDR3, taken from reference TRBV5-6 and TRBJ1-1): DAGVTQSPTHLIKTRGQQVTLRCSPKSGHDTVSWYQQALGQGPQFIFQYYEEEERQRGNFPDRFSGHQFPNYSSELNVNALLLGDSALYLCASTLERSRDPEAFFGQGTRLTVV.